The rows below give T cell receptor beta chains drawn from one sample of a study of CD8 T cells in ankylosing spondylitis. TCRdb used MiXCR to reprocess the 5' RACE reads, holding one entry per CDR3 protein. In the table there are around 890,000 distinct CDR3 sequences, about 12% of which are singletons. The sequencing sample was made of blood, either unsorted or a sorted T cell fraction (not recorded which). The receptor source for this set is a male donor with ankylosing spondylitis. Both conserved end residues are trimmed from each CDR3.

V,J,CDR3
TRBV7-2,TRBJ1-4,ASSSTWKAEKLF
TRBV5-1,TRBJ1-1,ASSPDRASEAF
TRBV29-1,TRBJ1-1,SPSRVEGEAF
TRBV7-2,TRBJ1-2,ASSNGQGARRGYT
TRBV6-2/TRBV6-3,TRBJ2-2,ASRRQMNTGELF
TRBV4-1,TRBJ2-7,ASSQDAADHEQY
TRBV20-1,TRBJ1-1,SAPPTGRGAF
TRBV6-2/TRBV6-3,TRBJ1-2,ASSYSETGVGYT
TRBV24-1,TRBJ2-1,ATSDRDIAYNEQF
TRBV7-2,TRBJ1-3,ASRKLGVSGNTIY
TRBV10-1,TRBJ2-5,ASLSSTLTEISEETQY
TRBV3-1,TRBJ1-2,ASSQGDRGYGYT
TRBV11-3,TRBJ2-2,ASKETATGELF
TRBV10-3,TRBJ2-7,AISESGRESYEQY
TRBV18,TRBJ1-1,ASSGQLVSLFYTEAF
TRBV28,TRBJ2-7,ASSTPGSSYEQY
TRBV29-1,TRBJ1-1,SVEKAAGEGPEAF
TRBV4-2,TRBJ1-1,ASSQGDNTEAF
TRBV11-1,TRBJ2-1,ASCEGGDTYNEQF
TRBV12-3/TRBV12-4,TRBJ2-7,ASSSVAGRTESYEQY
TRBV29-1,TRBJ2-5,SVEGQGHETQY
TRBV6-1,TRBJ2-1,ASISTGAPIRDEQF
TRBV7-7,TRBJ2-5,ASSLERTSGQETQY
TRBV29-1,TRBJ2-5,SVEDPGQGTTQETQY
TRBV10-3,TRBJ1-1,AISGRDNTEAF
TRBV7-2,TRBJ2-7,ASSANSVSYEQY
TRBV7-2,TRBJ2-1,ASSPQPGLAGVLYNEQF
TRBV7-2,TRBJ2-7,ASSVAGNTYEQY
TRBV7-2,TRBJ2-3,ASRASTDTQY
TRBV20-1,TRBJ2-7,SARDLGDRVSYEQY
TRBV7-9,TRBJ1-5,ASSTAVQGDQPQH
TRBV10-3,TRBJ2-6,AIGLYSSSGANVLT
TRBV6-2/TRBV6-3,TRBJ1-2,ASSRIGGYT
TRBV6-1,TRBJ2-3,ASNQRGSHTDTQY
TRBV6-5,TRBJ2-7,ASSYSAGAPSYEQY
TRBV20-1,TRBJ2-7,SASPQNTGSYEQY
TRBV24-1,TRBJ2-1,ATSDTSGSLGEQF
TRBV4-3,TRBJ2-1,ASSPLAVTYNEQF
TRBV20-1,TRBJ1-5,SASVRQLQNQPQH
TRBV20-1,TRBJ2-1,SPSTVNNEQF
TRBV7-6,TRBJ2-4,ASSLVSAGKGNIQY
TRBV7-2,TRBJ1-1,ASSLWRPKNTEAF
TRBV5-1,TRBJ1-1,ASSSTATNTEAF
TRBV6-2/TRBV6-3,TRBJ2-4,ASNNPGPLNIQY
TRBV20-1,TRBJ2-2,SASGTSGRFTGELF
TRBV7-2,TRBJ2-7,ASSSPGTRTEQY
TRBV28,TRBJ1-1,ASSSLGAWGTEAF
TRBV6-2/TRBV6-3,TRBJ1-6,ASSYLGQGNSPLH
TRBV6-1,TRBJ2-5,ASRMTETQY
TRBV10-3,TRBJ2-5,ATRGERETQY
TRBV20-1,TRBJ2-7,SASPGQAPYEQY
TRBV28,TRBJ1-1,ASSLQRSEAF
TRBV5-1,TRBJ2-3,ASRSDREFTDTQY
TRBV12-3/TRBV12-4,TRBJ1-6,ASRAATHNSPLH
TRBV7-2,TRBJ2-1,ASSATGGSYNEQF
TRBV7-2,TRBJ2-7,ASSPQGRGKY
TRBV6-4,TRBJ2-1,ASSAIPGGYNEQF
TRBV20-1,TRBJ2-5,SANRGLAGGRETQY
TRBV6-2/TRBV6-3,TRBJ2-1,ASTLFWANEQF